The clone carrying this T cell receptor (beta chain) was seen more than once but under ten times. These data belong to a study of PD-L1 blockade in urothelial cancer. Background on the study: It was in about 2014 that patients started atezolizumab at 1,200 mg intravenously every 3 weeks. Patients had undergone 0 to 3 prior chemotherapy regimens. Analysis of the blood was performed 3 weeks (second dose) and 6 weeks after treatment start.

The CDR3 extends over 13 amino acids. The ends were cut back, 3 bases at V and 7 bases at J, with 14 bases in the middle. Germline V gene data show CDR1 as SGHNT and CDR2 as YYREEE (reference sequence). Libraries were prepared by immunoSEQ multiplex PCR; TCRdb keeps only in-frame clonotypes and omits some of them. The sample includes 100,000 to 150,000 clones, roughly 88% of them seen just once. The time point was: peripheral blood 6 weeks after treatment start. The clonotype originates from a man between 45 and 60 years old with urothelial cancer. The sequencing here drew on PBMCs, taken around atezolizumab (anti-PD-L1) treatment. The rearrangement links TRBV5-4 to TRBJ2-7; weak D call: TRBD1 (5 bases). CDR3: CASSSVPGWEQYF. The CDR3 DNA reads as TGTGCCAGCAGCTCCGTCCCAGGGTGGGAGCAGTACTTC.